This TCR beta chain was captured in a study of blood T cell repertoires in COVID-19. Study at large: T cells, B-cell-depleted T cells, or PBMCs supplied cDNA or gDNA.

As originally analysed: Amplification of reference gene primers was used by the study to estimate nucleated cell counts. The table came from immunoSEQ multiplex PCR; TCRdb's copy has only in-frame clones and leaves some out. The V and J calls and clone size were taken over from that table, and D and trimming were inferred from the DNA. Of some 350,000 clones in the sample, about nine tenths were seen once. V was pared by 7 bases and J by 7 bases, with 11 bases of the junction left unmatched. The CDR3 has 15 amino acids. Per germline, CDR1 SGHTS and CDR2 YDEGEE. During active infection, Seattle patients enrolled and were then monitored through disease.

The rearrangement links TRBV5-8 to TRBJ2-2; 9 bases match TRBD2. This TCR was recovered from a woman in her 70s with COVID-19, enrolled during active disease. The specimen sequenced was peripheral blood. The CDR3 bases are TGTGCCAGCGGCCTAGGCGGGGGGGCCGTCGGGGAGCTGTTTTTT. Amino acid sequence: CASGLGGGAVGELFF.